Listed here are 2 T cell receptor beta chains from one sample, sequenced in a study of blood T cell repertoires in COVID-19. Clones were sequenced by immunoSEQ multiplex PCR, and TCRdb holds only the in-frame ones, with some missing. The sample holds 250,000 to 300,000 clones, about 86% seen once. Sequenced: peripheral blood. The receptor source for this set is a woman in her sixties with active or convalescent COVID-19.

This chain links TRBV2 with TRBJ1-5, with D perhaps matching TRBD1 (5 bases). V was shortened by 1 base and J by 3 bases, with 13 bases between the two germline ends. The germline CDR1 and CDR2 sequences are SNHLY and FYNNEI. The CDR3 totals 16 residues. The CDR3 region is CASSEGRLGLNQPQHF. CDR3 DNA: TGTGCCAGCAGTGAAGGGAGACTGGGACTCAATCAGCCCCAGCATTTT.

The rearrangement links TRBV3-1 (or the pseudogene TRBV3-2) to TRBJ1-3; D is unclear. Trimming removed 0 bases from V and 1 base from J, with 10 bases in between. CDR1 LGHDT and CDR2 YNNKEL come from the germline V gene (reference sequence). The CDR3 length is 16 residues. CDR3 nucleotide sequence: TGTGCCAGCAGCCAAGATTTTGGAGATTCTGGAAACACCATATATTTT. Translated: CASSQDFGDSGNTIYF.